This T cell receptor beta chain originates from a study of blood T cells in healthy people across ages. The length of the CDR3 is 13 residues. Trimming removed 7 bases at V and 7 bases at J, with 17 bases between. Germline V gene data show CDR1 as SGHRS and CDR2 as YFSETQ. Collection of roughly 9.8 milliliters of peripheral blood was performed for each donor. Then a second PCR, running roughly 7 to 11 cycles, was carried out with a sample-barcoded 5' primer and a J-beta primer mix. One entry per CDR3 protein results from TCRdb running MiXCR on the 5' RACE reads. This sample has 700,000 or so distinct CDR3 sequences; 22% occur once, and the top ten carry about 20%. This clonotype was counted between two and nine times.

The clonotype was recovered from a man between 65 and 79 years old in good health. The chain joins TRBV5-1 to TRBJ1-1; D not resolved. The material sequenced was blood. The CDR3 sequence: CASSTRADGEAFF. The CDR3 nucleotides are TGCGCCAGCTCCACCCGGGCCGATGGTGAAGCTTTCTTT.